These T cell receptor beta chains were read from a single sample in a study of blood T cell repertoires in COVID-19. Sequencing was performed with immunoSEQ multiplex PCR; in TCRdb, only in-frame clones are kept and a portion is missing. The sample contains roughly 160,000 clones, roughly 84% of which appear only once. The sample comprised peripheral blood. The receptors were gathered from a man between 18 and 35 years old with active or convalescent COVID-19. Both conserved end residues are part of each CDR3. The D gene is left open where the match is weak. Clone size, where shown, is once, few, many, or a class for clones that have expanded.

J gene: TRBJ1-4
V gene: TRBV4-2
D gene: NA
clone size: NA
CDR3 length: 15
CDR3 DNA: TGTGCCAGCAGCGGATTTGCGGCAACTAATGAAAAACTGTTTTTT
CDR3 protein: CASSGFAATNEKLFF

J gene: TRBJ1-2
V gene: TRBV7-9
D gene: NA
clone size: NA
CDR3 length: 12
CDR3 DNA: TGTGCCAGCAGCTCCTGGGCGGGAGGCTACACCTTC
CDR3 protein: CASSSWAGGYTF

J gene: TRBJ2-7
V gene: TRBV10-1
D gene: NA
clone size: few
CDR3 length: 14
CDR3 DNA: TGCGCCAGCAGTGAGTCTCAAAGGGGTCACGAGCAGTACTTC
CDR3 protein: CASSESQRGHEQYF

J gene: TRBJ1-1
V gene: TRBV6-5
D gene: TRBD1
clone size: NA
CDR3 length: 15
CDR3 DNA: TGTGCCAGCAGTTTCGACAGGGGAGGAAACACTGAAGCTTTCTTT
CDR3 protein: CASSFDRGGNTEAFF

J gene: TRBJ1-3
V gene: TRBV11-2
D gene: NA
clone size: NA
CDR3 length: 15
CDR3 DNA: TGTGCCAGCAGCTCTCCCTCGAGCTCTGGAAACACCATATATTTT
CDR3 protein: CASSSPSSSGNTIYF

J gene: TRBJ1-5
V gene: TRBV6-5
D gene: TRBD1
clone size: NA
CDR3 length: 15
CDR3 DNA: TGTGCCAGCAGCGCCGACAGGGGGATTCTTCAGCCCCAGCATTTT
CDR3 protein: CASSADRGILQPQHF

J gene: TRBJ2-5
V gene: TRBV2
D gene: NA
clone size: few
CDR3 length: 14
CDR3 DNA: TGTGCCAGCAGTGAACAACAGAACCAAGAGACCCAGTACTTC
CDR3 protein: CASSEQQNQETQYF

J gene: TRBJ1-4
V gene: TRBV11-2
D gene: NA
clone size: NA
CDR3 length: 15
CDR3 DNA: TGTGCCAGCAGCTTAATGTGGGGGCGCGGGGAAAAACTGTTTTTT
CDR3 protein: CASSLMWGRGEKLFF

J gene: TRBJ2-7
V gene: TRBV5-6
D gene: TRBD2
clone size: NA
CDR3 length: 14
CDR3 DNA: TGTGCCAGCAGCTTGGGACTAGCATCATACGAGCAGTACTTC
CDR3 protein: CASSLGLASYEQYF

J gene: TRBJ2-1
V gene: TRBV20-1
D gene: TRBD2
clone size: NA
CDR3 length: 17
CDR3 DNA: TGCAGTGCTAGTAGACTAGCGGGGGCCGAATCCTACAATGAGCAGTTCTTC
CDR3 protein: CSASRLAGAESYNEQFF

J gene: TRBJ1-5
V gene: TRBV6-2/TRBV6-3
D gene: TRBD1
clone size: NA
CDR3 length: 19
CDR3 DNA: TGTGCCAGCAGTTATCCCGGGACAGGGTGGCCCGGGGGCAATCAGCCCCAGCATTTT
CDR3 protein: CASSYPGTGWPGGNQPQHF

J gene: TRBJ2-1
V gene: TRBV19
D gene: TRBD1
clone size: NA
CDR3 length: 15
CDR3 DNA: TGTGCCAGTGGCGAGACAGGGAAACTAAGGAATGAGCAGTTCTTC
CDR3 protein: CASGETGKLRNEQFF

J gene: TRBJ2-3
V gene: TRBV6-5
D gene: TRBD1
clone size: NA
CDR3 length: 14
CDR3 DNA: TGTGCCTGCCGGGACAGGGGGCATGGGGATACGCAGTATTTT
CDR3 protein: CACRDRGHGDTQYF

J gene: TRBJ2-6
V gene: TRBV27
D gene: TRBD1
clone size: NA
CDR3 length: 19
CDR3 DNA: TGTGCCAGCAGTTTCGGAGGGACAGGGATCCTCTCTGGGGCCAACGTCCTGACTTTC
CDR3 protein: CASSFGGTGILSGANVLTF

J gene: TRBJ2-3
V gene: TRBV5-1
D gene: TRBD1
clone size: NA
CDR3 length: 15
CDR3 DNA: TGCGCCAGCAGCCTCGGACAGGGAGCAACAGATACGCAGTATTTT
CDR3 protein: CASSLGQGATDTQYF

J gene: TRBJ1-6
V gene: TRBV5-1
D gene: NA
clone size: NA
CDR3 length: 17
CDR3 DNA: TGCGCCAGCAGCTTAAGACCCGAGCGGGGGGTCAAGGTACCCCTCCACTTT
CDR3 protein: CASSLRPERGVKVPLHF

J gene: TRBJ2-3
V gene: TRBV10-1
D gene: TRBD2
clone size: NA
CDR3 length: 18
CDR3 DNA: TGCGCCAACGCTCAGAGGTGGGCTAGCGGGAGTGGGACAGATACGCAGTATTTT
CDR3 protein: CANAQRWASGSGTDTQYF

J gene: TRBJ2-1
V gene: TRBV4-2
D gene: TRBD2
clone size: NA
CDR3 length: 17
CDR3 DNA: TGTGCCAGCAGCCAAGGGGCTAGCGGTAGCTCCTACAATGAGCAGTTCTTC
CDR3 protein: CASSQGASGSSYNEQFF

J gene: TRBJ2-3
V gene: TRBV27
D gene: TRBD2
clone size: NA
CDR3 length: 20
CDR3 DNA: TGTGCCAGCAGTTCCCGAGGTGGAGTCCCGGGAGGAGGAGGACCAGATACGCAGTATTTT
CDR3 protein: CASSSRGGVPGGGGPDTQYF

J gene: TRBJ1-6
V gene: TRBV27
D gene: TRBD1
clone size: once
CDR3 length: 15
CDR3 DNA: TGTGCCAGCAGTGTGGGGACAGGTGACAATTCACCCCTCCACTTT
CDR3 protein: CASSVGTGDNSPLHF

J gene: TRBJ1-2
V gene: TRBV29-1
D gene: TRBD1
clone size: once
CDR3 length: 13
CDR3 DNA: TGCAGCGTCTGGACAGGGGGACCCTATGGCTACACCTTC
CDR3 protein: CSVWTGGPYGYTF

J gene: TRBJ2-5
V gene: TRBV7-2
D gene: TRBD1
clone size: once
CDR3 length: 16
CDR3 DNA: TGTGCCAGCAGCTTAGTCCCGGGACAGGGCGTAGAGACCCAGTACTTC
CDR3 protein: CASSLVPGQGVETQYF

J gene: TRBJ1-1
V gene: TRBV18
D gene: NA
clone size: NA
CDR3 length: 14
CDR3 DNA: TGTGCCAGCTCACCACAGGGGCCTGGCGCTGAAGCTTTCTTT
CDR3 protein: CASSPQGPGAEAFF

J gene: TRBJ2-3
V gene: TRBV6-2/TRBV6-3
D gene: NA
clone size: NA
CDR3 length: 21
CDR3 DNA: TGTGCCAGCAGTTACTCGCGGGTCGCCAGCGAAAGAAGGGTCTCCGCAGATACGCAGTATTTT
CDR3 protein: CASSYSRVASERRVSADTQYF

J gene: TRBJ1-1
V gene: TRBV5-1
D gene: TRBD1
clone size: NA
CDR3 length: 14
CDR3 DNA: TGCGCCAGCAGGACGGGACAGATGAACACTGAAGCTTTCTTT
CDR3 protein: CASRTGQMNTEAFF

J gene: TRBJ1-2
V gene: TRBV6-1
D gene: NA
clone size: NA
CDR3 length: 14
CDR3 DNA: TGTGCCAGCAGTGAGCGGCGCGGGAACTATGGCTACACCTTC
CDR3 protein: CASSERRGNYGYTF

J gene: TRBJ2-7
V gene: TRBV5-1
D gene: TRBD2
clone size: NA
CDR3 length: 16
CDR3 DNA: TGCGCCAGCAGCTTGGCCCTAGCGGGAGGAGCTATCGAGCAGTACTTC
CDR3 protein: CASSLALAGGAIEQYF

J gene: TRBJ1-1
V gene: TRBV10-3
D gene: NA
clone size: NA
CDR3 length: 13
CDR3 DNA: TGTGCCATCAGGGTCGGGACTGAAGAGGGAGCTTTCTTT
CDR3 protein: CAIRVGTEEGAFF